This T cell receptor (beta chain) was recorded in a study of memory CD4+ T cells and cytomegalovirus serostatus. The study, taken as a whole, reports: Repertoires predicted CMV serostatus with median bootstrapped AUC of around 0.96.

Single viable CD3+CD4+CD8-CD45RO+ cells were sorted as the memory CD4+ T cells. Concerning this clone itself: Its antigen is unidentified.

Produced via immunoSEQ multiplex PCR; TCRdb's table is partial and in-frame only. The table records about 48,000 clones, 78% of them present only once. The CDR3 consists of 14 residues. V was cut by 4 bases and J by 3 bases, with 12 bases left in between. Germline loops: CDR1 MDHEN, CDR2 SYDVKM. This sequence originates from an adult in good health and CMV-seronegative. The source material was memory CD4+ T cells from blood. The chain employs TRBV28 and TRBJ1-2, with D possibly being TRBD1 (5 bases). The CDR3 DNA is TGTGCCAGCAGTTATGCGGGGACCGACTATGGCTACACCTTC. Its translation is CASSYAGTDYGYTF.